The 12 T cell receptor beta chains below all came from one sample that was sequenced in a study of CD8 T cells in Susac syndrome. With random hexamers, roughly 0.5 to 1 ug RNA was reverse transcribed. Each CDR3 protein is one row after TCRdb ran MiXCR on the immunoSEQ multiplex PCR reads. The table lists about 430,000 distinct CDR3 sequences, 85% to 90% of them singletons. Sample: CD8+ T cells from PBMCs. The receptors derive from a human donor with multiple sclerosis.

This rearrangement joins TRBV4-1 to TRBJ1-2; D ambiguous. V lost 0 bases to trimming and J lost 2 bases, with 7 bases between them. This CDR3 has 14 residues. Germline assignment: CDR1 MGHRA and CDR2 YSYEKL. The CDR3 DNA reads TGCGCCAGCAGCCAAGAGGTCTTCAACTATGGCTACACCTTC. Residues: CASSQEVFNYGYTF.

The chain couples TRBV19 to TRBJ2-1; TRBD1 aligns across 10 bases. From germline, CDR1 is LNHDA and CDR2 SQIVND (reference sequence). The V and J ends lost 5 bases and 8 bases, in that order; junction bases with no gene match: 6. The CDR3 sequence is 14 residues long. CDR3 coding DNA: TGTGCCAGTAGTGCGGGACAGGGGATGGATGAGCAGTTCTTC. Its protein product is CASSAGQGMDEQFF.

The chain links TRBV6-1 to TRBJ1-5; TRBD1 matches at 8 bases. The germline V gene encodes CDR1 MNHNS and CDR2 SASEGT. The CDR3 totals 15 residues. V trimming: 6 bases; J trimming: 6 bases; junction bases outside the gene matches: 10. CDR3 in amino acids: CASRAIDRGLQPQHF. CDR3 coding DNA: TGTGCCAGCAGAGCTATCGACAGGGGACTTCAGCCCCAGCATTTT.

The chain couples TRBV10-2 to TRBJ2-3, with TRBD2 matching over 8 bases. The CDR3 is 14 amino acids. CDR1 is WSHSY and CDR2 is SAAADI in the germline V gene. V was pared by 8 bases and J by 0 bases, with 4 bases of the junction left unmatched. The CDR3 is CASLGTRSTDTQYF. The CDR3 DNA is TGCGCCAGCCTCGGGACTAGGAGCACAGATACGCAGTATTTT.

The V call is TRBV2, the J call TRBJ2-1; 11 bases map to TRBD1. The V segment lost 9 bases and the J segment 6 bases; nucleotides outside the gene matches: 13. CDR3 length: 16 residues. The germline V gene has CDR1 SNHLY and CDR2 FYNNEI. For the CDR3, the DNA is TGTGCCAGAGTCGGGGGAATGGGGACAGGGGGCAATGAGCAGTTCTTC. This gives the protein CARVGGMGTGGNEQFF.

The V and J genes are TRBV2 and TRBJ1-2; possible D gene TRBD1, 5 bases. The CDR3 covers 16 residues. V dropped 7 bases and J dropped 4 bases, with 22 bases sitting between them. In germline, CDR1 is SNHLY, CDR2 FYNNEI. This chain's CDR3 is CASNDFGGEGSYGYTF. Here the CDR3 DNA reads TGTGCCAGCAACGATTTCGGCGGGGAGGGGAGCTATGGCTACACCTTC.

CDR3 coding DNA: TGTGCCAGCAGTTTGCTGGGGGGCTCGACTGAAGCTTTCTTT. As protein: CASSLLGGSTEAFF. The chain couples TRBV27 to TRBJ1-1, with D possibly being TRBD1 (6 bases). The CDR3 loop spans 14 amino acids. V was trimmed by 3 bases and J by 5 bases, leaving 13 bases between them. Germline V gene data show CDR1 as MNHEY and CDR2 as SMNVEV (reference sequence).

The rearrangement links TRBV9 to TRBJ2-5; no clear D. CDR3 length equals 13 residues. Trimming took off 1 base at V and 4 bases at J, with 8 bases between the two ends. The V gene's germline CDR1 is SGDLS and CDR2 YYNGEE. CDR3 DNA: TGTGCCAGCAGCGTACTCTCGGGAGAGACCCAGTACTTC. This gives the protein CASSVLSGETQYF. Together with reference TRBV9 and TRBJ2-5, the CDR3 gives the full variable domain: DSGVTQTPKHLITATGQRVTLRCSPRSGDLSVYWYQQSLDQGLQFLIQYYNGEERAKGNILERFSAQQFPDLHSELNLSSLELGDSALYFCASSVLSGETQYFGPGTRLLVL.

The V call is TRBV27, the J call TRBJ1-4; D ambiguous. This CDR3 is built from 16 residues. Trimming removed 6 bases from V and 0 bases from J, with 14 bases in between. Looked up from germline, CDR1 is MNHEY and CDR2 is SMNVEV (reference sequence). DNA for the CDR3: TGTGCCAGCAGGACATTGCAGACGGCAACTAATGAAAAACTGTTTTTT. It codes for CASRTLQTATNEKLFF.

The rearrangement links TRBV11-3 to TRBJ2-3, with D tentatively TRBD2 (7 bases). Per the germline V gene, CDR1 is SGHNT and CDR2 is YENEEA. Trimming took off 5 bases at V and 6 bases at J, with 18 bases between the two ends. The CDR3 consists of 15 residues. The DNA of the CDR3 is TGTGCCAGCAGCGTAAGGGGGGGCTTCTTGGATACGCAGTATTTT. Translation gives CASSVRGGFLDTQYF.

The chain has TRBV29-1 and TRBJ1-2, with D uncertain. Trimming took off 6 bases at V and 7 bases at J, with 9 bases between the two ends. Per the germline V gene, CDR1 is SQVTM and CDR2 is ANQGSEA. The CDR3 is made up of 10 amino acids. CDR3 protein: CSVPGSGYTF. In nucleotides, the CDR3 is TGCAGCGTCCCAGGCTCTGGCTACACCTTC.

In this sample, this clonotype turned up a few times. The chain carries TRBV19 and TRBJ2-1, with D unresolved. This CDR3 region has 12 residues. Germline loops: CDR1 LNHDA, CDR2 SQIVND (reference sequence). Trimming pared 3 bases from V and 4 bases from J, leaving 4 bases between. This chain's CDR3 is CASSIPYNEQFF. The CDR3 DNA reads TGTGCCAGTAGTATCCCTTACAATGAGCAGTTCTTC.